This TCR beta chain was recorded in a study of blood T cell repertoires in COVID-19. As for the study in general: The origin of the acute and convalescent COVID-19 samples was the United States, Italy and Spain. In each case, the material was cDNA or gDNA derived from T cells, B-cell-depleted T cells, or PBMCs.

Germline V lookup: CDR1 SGHTA, CDR2 FQGNSA. The length of the CDR3 is 15 residues. V trimming: 3 bases; J trimming: 9 bases; junction bases outside the gene matches: 9. This clone was seen more than once but under ten times. As originally analysed: For nucleated cells, counts were estimated from reference gene primer amplification. Assay used: immunoSEQ multiplex PCR; TCRdb lists only in-frame clones, some missing. V, J and clone size derive from that table, while D and trimming were established from the DNA sequence. The sample gives 150,000 to 190,000 clones, roughly 82% of which show up once; nearly 10% is in the top ten.

This chain links TRBV7-2 with TRBJ2-1; 9 nucleotides line up with TRBD2. Material for sequencing was peripheral blood. This TCR derives from a woman aged 45 to 65 with acute or convalescent COVID-19. In nucleotides, the CDR3 is TGTGCCAGCAGCTTGCTCGCGGGGGGGCCAGGTGAGCAGTTCTTC. Amino acids: CASSLLAGGPGEQFF.